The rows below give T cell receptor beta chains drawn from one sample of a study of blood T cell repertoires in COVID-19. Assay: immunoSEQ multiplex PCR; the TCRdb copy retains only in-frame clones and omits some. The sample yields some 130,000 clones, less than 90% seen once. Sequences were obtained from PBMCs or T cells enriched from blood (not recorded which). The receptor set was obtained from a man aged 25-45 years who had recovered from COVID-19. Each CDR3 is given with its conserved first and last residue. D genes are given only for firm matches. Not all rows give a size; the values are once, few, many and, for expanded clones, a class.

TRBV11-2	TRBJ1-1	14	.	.	TGTGCCAGCAGCTTGGCGCTAGTGAACACTGAAGCTTTCTTT	CASSLALVNTEAFF
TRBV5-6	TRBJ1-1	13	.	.	TGTGCCAGCAGCTTGGGAGGGCCAACTGAAGCTTTCTTT	CASSLGGPTEAFF
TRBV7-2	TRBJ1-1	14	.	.	TGTGCCAGCAGCACCCACAGGGCTGGCACTGAAGCTTTCTTT	CASSTHRAGTEAFF
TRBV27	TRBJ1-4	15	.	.	TGTGCCAGCAGTGAAACTACAGGTGGTTATGAAAAACTGTTTTTT	CASSETTGGYEKLFF
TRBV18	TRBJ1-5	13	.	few	TGTGCCAGCTCTCTCGACAGTGATCAGCCCCAGCATTTT	CASSLDSDQPQHF
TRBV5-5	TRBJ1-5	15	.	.	TGTGCCAGCAGCTTGTCAGGTTATAGCAATCAGCCCCAGCATTTT	CASSLSGYSNQPQHF
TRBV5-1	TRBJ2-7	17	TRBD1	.	TGCGCCAGCAGCTTGGGCCTTCTCGGGACAGGGGCCTACGAGCAGTACTTC	CASSLGLLGTGAYEQYF
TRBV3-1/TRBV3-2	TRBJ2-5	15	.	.	TGTGCCAGCAGCCGGGGACTTACTCATGAAGAGACCCAGTACTTC	CASSRGLTHEETQYF
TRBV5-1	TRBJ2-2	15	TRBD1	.	TGCGCCAGCAGCGCGGGACAGGGCGACACCGGGGAGCTGTTTTTT	CASSAGQGDTGELFF
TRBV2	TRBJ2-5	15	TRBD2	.	TGTGCCAGCAGTAGACTAGCGGGGCCGTCCTTGACCCAGTACTTC	CASSRLAGPSLTQYF
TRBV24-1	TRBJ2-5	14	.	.	TGTGCCACCAGTGATGCTGGAGAGGCAGAGACCCAGTACTTC	CATSDAGEAETQYF
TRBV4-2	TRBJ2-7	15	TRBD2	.	TGTGCCAGCGGAGCGGGAGCGGGAGCTGGCTACGAGCAGTACTTC	CASGAGAGAGYEQYF
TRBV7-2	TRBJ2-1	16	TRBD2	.	TGTGCCAGCAGCCTTCTTCTAGCGGGGGGGCCTAATGAGCAGTTCTTC	CASSLLLAGGPNEQFF
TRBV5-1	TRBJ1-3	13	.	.	TGCGCCAGCCAAGCGGACGGGGGAAACACCATATATTTT	CASQADGGNTIYF
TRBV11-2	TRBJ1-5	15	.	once	TGTGCCAGCAGCTCCCGATCTGCGGGGAATCAGCCCCAGCATTTT	CASSSRSAGNQPQHF
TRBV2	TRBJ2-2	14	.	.	TGTGCCAGCAGTGAGGCTGCTAACACCGGGGAGCTGTTTTTT	CASSEAANTGELFF
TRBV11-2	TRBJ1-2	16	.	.	TGTGCCAGCAGCTTAGGGGGGCAGCCACCCTGGGATGGCTACACCTTC	CASSLGGQPPWDGYTF
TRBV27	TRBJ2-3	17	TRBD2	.	TGTGCCAGCAGTTTCTCGCGACTAGCGCAGCGCACAGATACGCAGTATTTT	CASSFSRLAQRTDTQYF
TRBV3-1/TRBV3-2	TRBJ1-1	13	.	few	TGTGCCAGCAGCGAGCTCATGAACACTGAAGCTTTCTTT	CASSELMNTEAFF
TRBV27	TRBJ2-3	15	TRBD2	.	TGTGCCAGCAGTCAGACTAGCGGGAGAACAGATACGCAGTATTTT	CASSQTSGRTDTQYF